Listed below are T cell receptor beta chains from one sample, sequenced in a study of identical twins. TCRdb re-derived calls from the 5' RACE reads in MiXCR, one entry per CDR3 protein. This sample carries some 500,000 distinct CDR3 sequences, 13% to 15% of them seen once, and the ten largest clones take approximately 0.9%. This sample was also put to use in a study of yellow fever vaccine responses in identical twins.

The source material was CD4+ T cells sorted from blood. These receptors were obtained from a woman between 18 and 29 years old in good health. CDR3s include the opening cysteine and the closing phenylalanine or tryptophan. Each record gives: V gene, D gene, clone size, J gene, CDR3 DNA, CDR3 protein. D genes are given only for firm matches. Only some rows state a clone size, as once, few, many or a class for expanded clones.

TRBV27	NA	NA	TRBJ2-2	TGTGCCAGCAGTTTCTGGACCCCAAACACCGGGGAGCTGTTTTTT	CASSFWTPNTGELFF
TRBV20-1	NA	NA	TRBJ2-1	TGCAGTGCTAGAGTCCATAAAGTTCTTTTGGACAATGAGCAGTTCTTC	CSARVHKVLLDNEQFF
TRBV7-7	NA	NA	TRBJ2-5	TGTGCTAGCAGCCCAAGTCGGGGTGAAGAGACCCAGTACTTC	CASSPSRGEETQYF
TRBV7-2	NA	NA	TRBJ2-5	TGTGCCAGCAGCTTAGCTCGCGTCAGAGAGACCCAGTACTTC	CASSLARVRETQYF
TRBV12-3/TRBV12-4	NA	few	TRBJ2-7	TGTGCCAGCAGCCGGGGCCCCCTCTCCTACGAGCAGTACTTC	CASSRGPLSYEQYF
TRBV29-1	TRBD1	many	TRBJ2-7	TGCAGCGTGGGCGATGACAGGGCCTACGAGCAGTACTTC	CSVGDDRAYEQYF
TRBV6-5	NA	few	TRBJ2-7	TGTGCCAGCAGTTATCCGGGGCAGCACTACGAGCAGTACTTC	CASSYPGQHYEQYF
TRBV6-2/TRBV6-3	TRBD1	few	TRBJ1-1	TGTGCCAGCAGAACAACAGGGGGGAAGACTGAAGCTTTCTTT	CASRTTGGKTEAFF
TRBV5-1	NA	many	TRBJ2-1	TGCGCCAGCAGCTTGGGTGACAATGAGCAGTTCTTC	CASSLGDNEQFF
TRBV5-1	NA	few	TRBJ2-4	TGCGCCAGCAGCTTGGCGCAGGGGACAGCCAAAAACATTCAGTACTTC	CASSLAQGTAKNIQYF
TRBV27	TRBD2	NA	TRBJ2-7	TGTGCCAGCAACATAAAGAAGACTAGCGGGGCCTCCTACGAGCAGTACTTC	CASNIKKTSGASYEQYF
TRBV7-8	TRBD2	NA	TRBJ2-1	TGTGCCAGCAGCCTGGTAGCGGGAGGTCCGAGCTCCTACAATGAGCAGTTCTTC	CASSLVAGGPSSYNEQFF
TRBV20-1	NA	NA	TRBJ1-6	TGCAGTGCTAGACTACGACAGAAAAATTCACCCCTCCACTTT	CSARLRQKNSPLHF
TRBV29-1	NA	many	TRBJ2-7	TGCAGCGGATCGGACAGATTATACGAGCAGTACTTC	CSGSDRLYEQYF
TRBV19	TRBD1	few	TRBJ2-1	TGTGCCAGTAGCACACCAAGGGACAGGGGGCTGAGCTCCTACAATGAGCAGTTCTTC	CASSTPRDRGLSSYNEQFF
TRBV5-1	NA	few	TRBJ1-1	TGCGCCAGCAGCCCGGGTGGGTCCTCGAACACTGAAGCTTTCTTT	CASSPGGSSNTEAFF
TRBV27	TRBD2	NA	TRBJ2-7	TGTGCCAGCAGACGACTAGCGGGAGAGTCCTACGAGCAGTACTTC	CASRRLAGESYEQYF
TRBV29-1	NA	NA	TRBJ1-2	TGCAGCGTTGAAGGGAAAGACTATGGCTACACCTTC	CSVEGKDYGYTF
TRBV20-1	NA	NA	TRBJ2-7	TGCAGTGCCCCCCTTGGGTTGTCCGCGGGTTACGAGCAGTACTTC	CSAPLGLSAGYEQYF
TRBV7-6	NA	few	TRBJ1-1	TGTGCCAGCAGCTTTAACCGGGGCTCAGTAGCTTTCTTT	CASSFNRGSVAFF
TRBV28	TRBD2	few	TRBJ2-1	TGTGCCAGCAGTTTGAAGCGGGGGGGTCTCAATGAGCAGTTCTTC	CASSLKRGGLNEQFF
TRBV27	NA	NA	TRBJ2-3	TGTGCCAGCAGTCGCGAACGGGCCACAGATACGCAGTATTTT	CASSRERATDTQYF
TRBV5-1	NA	NA	TRBJ2-5	TGCGCCAGCAGCGTGGGGAAACAAGAGACCCAGTACTTC	CASSVGKQETQYF
TRBV29-1	NA	few	TRBJ1-2	TGCAGCGTCACGTCGGACGAAAGAAACTATGGCTACACCTTC	CSVTSDERNYGYTF
TRBV6-1	TRBD1	NA	TRBJ1-1	TGTGCCAGCAGTGAAGGTCGACAGGGAAAAGCTTTCTTT	CASSEGRQGKAFF
TRBV12-3/TRBV12-4	TRBD2	NA	TRBJ2-1	TGTGCCAGCAGTGCCAAAGGGATAGCGGGGGGGTTAATCTACAATGAGCAGTTCTTC	CASSAKGIAGGLIYNEQFF
TRBV5-1	NA	many	TRBJ2-5	TGCGCCAGCAGCGTATTCGGACAGACCTGGTACTTC	CASSVFGQTWYF
TRBV24-1	TRBD2	few	TRBJ2-1	TGTGCCACCAGCCTTTCCTGGCGGGGGAAGGGAAATGAGCAGTTCTTC	CATSLSWRGKGNEQFF
TRBV7-2	TRBD1	many	TRBJ2-7	TGTGCCAGCAGCCCATCCTTCGGGACAGGGAGCTCCTACGAGCAGTACTTC	CASSPSFGTGSSYEQYF
TRBV7-8	NA	NA	TRBJ1-1	TGTGCCAGCAGCTTAGGGCTGGGGTATGAAGCTTTCTTT	CASSLGLGYEAFF
TRBV7-8	NA	many	TRBJ1-2	TGTGCCAGCAGCTTAGGAACAGTCAGGGAAGGTGGCTACACCTTC	CASSLGTVREGGYTF
TRBV4-3	NA	NA	TRBJ2-1	TGCGCCAGCAGCCAAGGAGCGGTGAGCTCTGGGGAGCAGTTCTTC	CASSQGAVSSGEQFF
TRBV11-2	NA	NA	TRBJ2-1	TGTGCCAGCAGCTTAAAAAGGGGATCAAGGGGGACCGACAATGAGCAGTTCTTC	CASSLKRGSRGTDNEQFF
TRBV27	NA	many	TRBJ2-5	TGTGCCAGCAGCACCGGGCTGCGGGAGACCCAGTACTTC	CASSTGLRETQYF
TRBV20-1	NA	NA	TRBJ2-7	TGCAGTGCTAGGGAGGGACGCCCCCGTGCTTCCTACGAGCAGTACTTC	CSAREGRPRASYEQYF
TRBV12-3/TRBV12-4	NA	NA	TRBJ2-2	TGTGCCAGCAGTATTCGGGGGAAAGGCGGGGAGCTGTTTTTT	CASSIRGKGGELFF
TRBV6-1	NA	NA	TRBJ2-1	TGTGCCAGCTCGGTGGACCAGCACAATGAGCAGTTCTTC	CASSVDQHNEQFF
TRBV29-1	NA	many	TRBJ2-7	TGCAGCACCTATGTTCAAGGCGGACCGAGCCTATACGAGCAGTACTTC	CSTYVQGGPSLYEQYF
TRBV14	TRBD2	few	TRBJ2-3	TGTGCCAGCAGCCAAGTCACGGGGGGGCCGGTCGGCACAGATACGCAGTATTTT	CASSQVTGGPVGTDTQYF
TRBV19	TRBD1	NA	TRBJ2-7	TGTGCCAGTAGTATGCAGGGGGACACCTACGAGCAGTACTTC	CASSMQGDTYEQYF
TRBV12-3/TRBV12-4	NA	many	TRBJ1-5	TGTGCCAGCAGAACAGGAGAAAGGCCCTATAGCAATCAGCCCCAGCATTTT	CASRTGERPYSNQPQHF
TRBV4-3	NA	NA	TRBJ1-6	TGCGCCAGCAGCCAAGATCGGACAAATTCACCCCTCCACTTT	CASSQDRTNSPLHF
TRBV28	TRBD1	NA	TRBJ2-7	TGTGCCAGCAGTGGGACAGCCTCCTACGAGCAGTACTTC	CASSGTASYEQYF
TRBV20-1	NA	few	TRBJ1-2	TGCAGTGCTCGATCGTCCCCATATGGCTACACCTTC	CSARSSPYGYTF
TRBV18	NA	few	TRBJ2-1	TGTGCCAGCTCACCTGATTACTATGAGCAGTTCTTC	CASSPDYYEQFF
TRBV7-9	NA	once	TRBJ2-3	TGTGCCAGCAGCTTAGCCTCCCCGGGTTGGGATACGCAGTATTTT	CASSLASPGWDTQYF
TRBV5-1	TRBD1	many	TRBJ2-4	TGCGCCAGCAGCCGACTGCCCGGGACAGGGACCGCGGCCAAAAACATTCAGTACTTC	CASSRLPGTGTAAKNIQYF
TRBV11-2	NA	few	TRBJ2-2	TGTGCCAGCAGCTGGACATTATGGGCCGGGGAGCTGTTTTTT	CASSWTLWAGELFF
TRBV18	TRBD1	NA	TRBJ1-3	TGTGCCAGCTCACCGCAGACAGGGGGTGAAAACACCATATATTTT	CASSPQTGGENTIYF
TRBV28	TRBD2	few	TRBJ2-3	TGTGCCAGCAGCTCCCCAGCGGGGGGTAGTTTCACAGATACGCAGTATTTT	CASSSPAGGSFTDTQYF
TRBV12-3/TRBV12-4	NA	NA	TRBJ2-4	TGTGCCTGCAGTTTATTGCCGACAGGTCCTCTGATAGTCAACATTCAGTACTTC	CACSLLPTGPLIVNIQYF
TRBV5-1	NA	many	TRBJ2-3	TGCGCCAGCAGCTTGGATAGCTACACAGATACGCAGTATTTT	CASSLDSYTDTQYF
TRBV7-2	NA	NA	TRBJ2-5	TGTGCCAGCAGCCGCGTGGAGACCCAGTACTTC	CASSRVETQYF
TRBV7-2	NA	many	TRBJ2-7	TGTGCCAGCAGCTTTGGCAGCGCCTACGAGCAGTACTTC	CASSFGSAYEQYF